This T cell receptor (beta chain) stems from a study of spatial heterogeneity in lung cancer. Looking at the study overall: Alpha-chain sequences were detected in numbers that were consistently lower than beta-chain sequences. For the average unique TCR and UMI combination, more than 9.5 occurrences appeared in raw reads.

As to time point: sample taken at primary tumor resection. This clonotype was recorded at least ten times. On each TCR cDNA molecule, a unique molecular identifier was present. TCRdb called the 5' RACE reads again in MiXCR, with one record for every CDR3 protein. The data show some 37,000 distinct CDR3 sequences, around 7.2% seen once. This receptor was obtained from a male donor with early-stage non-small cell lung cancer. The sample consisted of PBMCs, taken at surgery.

CDR3 residues: CSDISGRADNEQFF. CDR3 coding DNA: TGCAGCGACATTAGCGGGAGGGCCGACAATGAGCAGTTCTTC. The chain couples TRBV29-1 to TRBJ2-1, with 11 bases fitting TRBD2. CDR3 length equals 14 residues. V shed 7 bases and J 5 bases; nucleotides not matched to a gene: 7. Germline CDR1 reads SQVTM; CDR2 reads ANQGSEA.